This TCR beta chain was profiled in a study of T cells in Graves' hyperthyroidism and ophthalmopathy. Study information: Peripheral blood samples were taken at initial diagnosis, prior to any treatment.

Amplification of TCR beta CDR3 regions was performed using RNA transcripts as template. Using the HTBI primer set, a first-round RT-PCR was run on the TCR CDR3. TCRdb re-called the multiplex PCR reads with MiXCR, one entry per CDR3 protein. The data contain under 400,000 distinct CDR3 sequences, around a sixth of them singletons. Patients were excluded because of uncontrolled infection, other autoimmune disease, pregnancy or lactation. This clonotype was seen only a few times. What it binds is not known. The ends were cut back, 1 base at V and 7 bases at J, with 8 bases in the middle. The CDR3 has 14 amino acids. The germline CDR1 and CDR2 sequences are SGHVS and FQNEAQ. The study's findings and limits: Blood also contained most expanded thyroid clonotypes above 0.001.

What was sequenced was blood. This clonotype was sampled from a woman in her fifties or sixties with Graves' hyperthyroidism. The chain couples TRBV7-8 to TRBJ1-6; D gene uncertain. For the CDR3, the DNA is TGTGCCAGCAGCTTAGGGACCGAGAATTCACCCCTCCACTTT. Its translation: CASSLGTENSPLHF.